A single sample is the source of the 24 T cell receptor beta chains below, sequenced in a study of cytomegalovirus exposure and HLA in healthy donors. The PCR used 60 Vbeta and 13 Jbeta primers. The repertoire was sequenced with immunoSEQ multiplex PCR; TCRdb's copy has only in-frame clones and lacks some. The repertoire holds more than 85,000 clones, with over 65% as singletons. The sample was PBMCs. These receptor sequences come from a middle-aged man in good health and CMV-seropositive.

The chain is built from TRBV13 and TRBJ1-4; TRBD1 matches at 7 bases. V shed 3 bases and J 5 bases; nucleotides not matched to a gene: 3. Germline CDR1 PRHDT, CDR2 FYEKMQ (reference sequence). This CDR3 is built from 14 residues. Written as DNA, the CDR3 is TGTGCCAGCAGCTTCCGGGACAGCAATGAAAAACTGTTTTTT. Protein product: CASSFRDSNEKLFF.

V and J are TRBV11-3 and TRBJ2-7; D is possibly TRBD1 (6 bases). Between the trimmed V and J ends, which lost 5 bases and 0 bases, there was a span of 11 bases. CDR1 SGHNT and CDR2 YENEEA come from the germline V gene. The CDR3 length is 14 residues. The CDR3 DNA is TGTGCCAGCAGCACGCACAGGGACTCCTACGAGCAGTACTTC. As protein: CASSTHRDSYEQYF.

The CDR3 DNA reads as TGTGCCAGCAGGGGACAGGGGTATTCACCCCTCCACTTT. It specifies CASRGQGYSPLHF. The V gene is TRBV25-1, the J gene TRBJ1-6; 10 positions agree with TRBD1. CDR1 is MGHDK, CDR2 SYGVNS, per germline. The CDR3 contains 13 residues. V dropped 6 bases and J dropped 8; count of bases not matched to a gene: 1. Complete variable domain (other parts from reference TRBV25-1 and TRBJ1-6): EADIYQTPRYLVIGTGKKITLECSQTMGHDKMYWYQQDPGMELHLIHYSYGVNSTEKGDLSSESTVSRIRTEHFPLTLESARPSHTSQYLCASRGQGYSPLHFGNGTRLTVT.

The CDR3 region is CASSFVAGSTGQYF. In DNA, the CDR3 is TGTGCCAGCAGCTTCGTAGCGGGGTCGACGGGGCAGTACTTC. The genes are TRBV11-2 and TRBJ2-7; 8 nucleotides match TRBD2. The CDR3 extends over 14 amino acids. The germline CDR1 and CDR2 sequences are SGHAT and FQNNGV. V trimming: 3 bases; J trimming: 9 bases; junction bases outside the gene matches: 10.

This chain links TRBV2 with TRBJ2-5, with a tentative D call TRBD2 (6 bases). Gene TRBJ2-7 matches the end of the DNA better, so the J call may be wrong. This CDR3 has 14 amino acids. Germline CDR1 and CDR2: SNHLY and FYNNEI. The CDR3 here is CASSEEDYSYEQYF. In DNA, the CDR3 is TGTGCCAGCAGTGAAGAGGACTACTCCTACGAGCAGTACTTC.

J is TRBJ2-1 and V is TRBV29-1; 12 bases agree with TRBD2. The CDR3 extends over 15 amino acids. In germline, CDR1 is SQVTM, CDR2 ANQGSEA. J lost 9 bases, V lost 6 bases, and 12 bases had no gene match. The CDR3 DNA reads TGCAGCGTGACCTTGACTAGCGGGAGCATGGGTGAGCAGTTCTTC. Its translation is CSVTLTSGSMGEQFF.

This chain uses TRBV6-5 with TRBJ1-6, with D uncertain. Trimming took 7 bases from V and 7 from J, leaving 11 bases between them. The CDR3 is 13 amino acids. Germline CDR1 reads MNHEY; CDR2 reads SVGAGI. The CDR3 DNA sequence: TGTGCCAGCAAGGTGGCAGGAAATTCACCCCTCCACTTT. This encodes CASKVAGNSPLHF.

This clone has a handful of counts. This sequence joins TRBV6-6 and TRBJ1-2; D ambiguous. Germline V lookup: CDR1 MNHNY, CDR2 SVGAGI (reference sequence). The V gene lost 0 bases and the J gene lost 2 bases, with 7 bases spanning the gap. The CDR3 extends over 14 amino acids. The CDR3 protein is CASSYSGRNYGYTF. CDR3 in DNA: TGTGCCAGCAGTTACTCCGGCAGGAACTATGGCTACACCTTC.

The chain uses TRBV7-2 and TRBJ2-2; the D gene is possibly TRBD1 (6 bases). Germline lookup yields CDR1 SGHTA and CDR2 FQGNSA. The CDR3 length is 14 residues. V lost 7 bases to trimming and J lost 1 base, with 10 bases between them. The CDR3 spells CASKGVENTGELFF. Here the CDR3 DNA reads TGTGCCAGCAAGGGGGTAGAGAACACCGGGGAGCTGTTTTTT.

CDR3 bases: TGTGCCAGCAGCTTAGCCCTGAGTGGGGGGGCGAACATTCAGTACTTC. This codes for CASSLALSGGANIQYF. V usage is TRBV5-8 and J usage is TRBJ2-4; weak D call: TRBD2 (7 bases). Germline CDR1 reads SGHTS; CDR2 reads YDEGEE. This CDR3 region has 16 residues. The V and J ends lost 2 bases and 7 bases respectively, with 19 bases between them.

This clone has more than one count but fewer than ten. The chain carries TRBV29-1 and TRBJ1-1; the D gene is possibly TRBD1 (5 bases). The CDR3 length is 14 residues. The V end was cut by 1 base, the J end by 1 base, with 10 bases between. Germline assignment: CDR1 SQVTM and CDR2 ANQGSEA. The CDR3 sequence: CSVEVGRANTEAFF. As DNA, the CDR3 is TGCAGCGTTGAAGTGGGCAGGGCGAACACTGAAGCTTTCTTT.

This clone was observed a handful of times. V is TRBV10-2 and J is TRBJ2-5; TRBD1 is a possible D gene (6 bases). The germline V gene encodes CDR1 WSHSY and CDR2 SAAADI. The ends were cut back, 4 bases at V and 1 base at J, with 10 bases in the middle. The CDR3 is 14 residues long. CDR3 nucleotide sequence: TGCGCCAGCAGTGCTGGGGGCGTCCAAGAGACCCAGTACTTC. Its protein product is CASSAGGVQETQYF.

This clone came up a few times. V is TRBV11-3 and J is TRBJ2-3; D is unclear. Germline V gives CDR1 SGHNT, CDR2 YENEEA. The V and J ends lost 1 base and 0 bases respectively, with 8 bases between them. This CDR3 comprises 15 residues. The CDR3 coding sequence is TGTGCCAGCAGCTTAGTGCAGGTTAGCACAGATACGCAGTATTTT. Protein product: CASSLVQVSTDTQYF.

The V and J genes are TRBV19 and TRBJ1-4, with D tentatively TRBD1 (6 bases). CDR1 and CDR2 (germline): LNHDA, SQIVND (reference sequence). The CDR3 is 15 residues long. Trimming pared 4 bases from V and 2 bases from J, leaving 11 bases between. The CDR3 DNA sequence: TGTGCCAGTAGTACCACAGGGAGCACTAATGAAAAACTGTTTTTT. Residues: CASSTTGSTNEKLFF.

The rearrangement uses TRBV5-4 and TRBJ1-3; 9 bases align to TRBD1. The germline V gene encodes CDR1 SGHNT and CDR2 YYREEE (reference sequence). Germline trimming cut 3 bases from V and 2 bases from J; bases unmatched to any gene: 6. The CDR3 consists of 16 residues. The CDR3 here is CASSSPGTGTGNTIYF. CDR3 DNA: TGTGCCAGCAGCTCGCCCGGGACAGGGACTGGAAACACCATATATTTT.

The rearrangement uses TRBV4-1 and TRBJ2-1; TRBD1 aligns across 8 bases. Germline lookup yields CDR1 MGHRA and CDR2 YSYEKL. The V and J ends lost 0 bases and 8 bases, in that order; junction bases with no gene match: 6. This CDR3 region has 15 residues. In DNA form, the CDR3 reads TGCGCCAGCAGCCAAGAACACCCCAGGGGGCATGAGCAGTTCTTC. Amino acid sequence: CASSQEHPRGHEQFF.

This chain joins TRBV5-4 and TRBJ1-3; D ambiguous. Germline assignment: CDR1 SGHNT and CDR2 YYREEE (reference sequence). This CDR3 is 15 amino acids long. The V end lost 3 bases, the J end lost 0 bases, and 10 bases lay between the germline ends. As DNA, the CDR3 is TGTGCCAGCAGCTCTGCAACTAGCTCTGGAAACACCATATATTTT. This gives the protein CASSSATSSGNTIYF.

J is TRBJ2-3 and V is TRBV6-5, with a tentative D call TRBD1 (6 bases). The CDR3 length is 13 residues. V was trimmed by 4 bases and J by 3 bases, leaving 8 bases between them. Per the germline V gene, CDR1 is MNHEY and CDR2 is SVGAGI. The CDR3 DNA reads as TGTGCCAGCAGTTTTGGACAGACAGATACGCAGTATTTT. Protein: CASSFGQTDTQYF.

A note on this clone: The junction shows a germline mismatch at one end, possibly a read error. J is TRBJ2-4 and V is TRBV19; 9 bases line up with TRBD2. Germline V gives CDR1 LNHDA, CDR2 SQIVND (reference sequence). This CDR3 is built from 14 residues. CDR3 region: CASSVGLAKNSQYF. Written as DNA, the CDR3 is TGTGCCAGTAGTGTGGGACTAGCCAAAAACAGTCAGTACTTC.

The J gene is TRBJ2-3, the V gene TRBV13, with TRBD2 matching 7 bases. CDR1 and CDR2 (germline): PRHDT, FYEKMQ (reference sequence). The length of the CDR3 is 14 residues. V gave up 3 bases and J gave up 2 bases; unmatched junction bases: 2. CDR3 sequence reads: CASSFSGTTDTQYF. For the CDR3, the DNA is TGTGCCAGCAGCTTCAGCGGGACCACAGATACGCAGTATTTT.

This clone is a singleton in its sample. The same CDR3 also results from other DNA sequences found in this sample. The chain carries TRBV30 and TRBJ1-2; 8 positions agree with TRBD1. The CDR3 runs to 15 residues. The trim removed 0 bases at V and 8 bases at J, leaving 11 bases unmatched. The germline gives CDR1 GTSNPN, CDR2 SVGIG (reference sequence). The DNA of the CDR3 is TGTGCCTGGAGTGTACGAGGCAGGGGGCGGGGCGGCTACACCTTC. Protein sequence: CAWSVRGRGRGGYTF.

This clone was picked up a small number of times. The rearrangement joins TRBV28 to TRBJ2-5; 10 bases are a match to TRBD1. CDR1 MDHEN and CDR2 SYDVKM come from the germline V gene. V was pared by 5 bases and J by 10 bases, with 7 bases of the junction left unmatched. CDR3 size: 13 residues. CDR3 DNA sequence: TGTGCCAGCAGTACTCGGGACAGGGGATACCAGTACTTC. Protein sequence: CASSTRDRGYQYF. The whole variable domain, remainder taken from reference TRBV28 and TRBJ2-5, is DVKVTQSSRYLVKRTGEKVFLECVQDMDHENMFWYRQDPGLGLRLIYFSYDVKMKEKGDIPEGYSVSREKKERFSLILESASTNQTSMYLCASSTRDRGYQYFGPGTRLLVL.

The V call is TRBV19, the J call TRBJ2-2; the D gene is possibly TRBD2 (5 bases). CDR1 and CDR2 (germline): LNHDA, SQIVND (reference sequence). The CDR3 sequence is 11 residues long. The V end was cut by 10 bases, the J end by 6 bases, with 9 bases between. This CDR3 reads CAIAGAGELFF. As DNA, the CDR3 is TGTGCCATAGCCGGGGCCGGGGAGCTGTTTTTT.

The rearrangement uses TRBV18 and TRBJ2-1; 7 nucleotides line up with TRBD2. The CDR3 is made up of 14 amino acids. Per germline, CDR1 KGHSH and CDR2 LQKENI. Losses at the gene ends were 6 bases for V and 4 bases for J; bases not matched to a gene: 6. The CDR3 region is CASSLGGTYNEQFF. The CDR3 DNA follows: TGTGCCAGCTCCCTCGGGGGGACTTACAATGAGCAGTTCTTC.